The T cell receptor (beta chain) described here comes from a study of cytomegalovirus exposure and HLA in healthy donors (dated by TCRdb to the late 2010s). Background for the entire study: An earlier analysis of a few hundred of the donors reported about 260 Gb of sequence data and roughly 120 million unique TCR beta sequences obtained from about 179 million T cells. Roughly 300 gigabases of sequencing data and 91 million or so unique TCR sequences made up an early release that covered 640 HLA-typed donors. The genetic ancestry cluster associated with self-reported Caucasian donors included 70% to 85% of the roughly 400 genotyped donors. The study aimed to test whether cataloging public T cell receptors could reveal signatures of past pathogen exposure. Using immunosequencing, the study profiled T cell repertoires from roughly 650 subjects and related those repertoires to cytomegalovirus serostatus. Besides the first cohort of roughly 640 subjects, a separate validation cohort made up of over a hundred different subjects was used. To predict cytomegalovirus infection status, the study combined high-throughput TCR immunosequencing, statistical association of individual TCRs with disease status, and machine learning. A later analysis re-analyzed previously published TCR beta repertoires from about 600 donors and added high-resolution HLA genotyping to study TCR occurrence patterns. Rather than using new phenotypic data, the later analysis identified candidate immune exposures from TCR beta sequences and from how often those sequences occurred across donors. An earlier analysis of roughly 580 of the donors used high-throughput TCR beta sequencing to judge whether each TCR beta V gene segment behaved as functional or pseudogenic. Donor age, sex, ethnicity and CMV serostatus were compiled together with the repertoire data. A later genetic analysis took genome-wide SNP genotypes for about 65% of the 666 donors and used that subset as a discovery cohort. All discovery cohort repertoires had been generated on a single sequencing platform. Class I and class II HLA loci were covered by the typing at four-digit resolution. The number of donors typed differed by locus, with about 629-630 for A, B, C, DRB1 and DQB1, around 520 for DQA1, approximately 580 for DPA1, and some 470 for DPB1. A few DR-DQ haplotypes were treated as single units for association and clustering because of strong linkage in the cohort. On average, around 240,000 unique TCR beta nucleotide sequences were sequenced per donor among 398 genotyped donors of the cohort, with roughly 18% of those sequences being non-productive.

What the authors observed across the whole study: According to a later analysis, parvovirus B19, influenza, CMV and Epstein-Barr virus appeared linked to several top co-occurrence clusters. Because the 87-base-pair reads could not distinguish some IMGT-functional V segments, including TRBV6-2 and TRBV6-3, those segments were excluded. The study gave a list of 150 to 200 TCR beta chains associated with cytomegalovirus. About 15 rarely observed V segments, including chromosome 9 orphons, were excluded from the earlier analysis of just under 600 of the donors because counts were too low. At a false discovery rate of 0.05, a later analysis linked about 16,000 TCR beta sequences to specific HLA alleles. According to a later analysis, most CMV-associated TCR beta chains appeared to be HLA-restricted, and the HLA associations seemed to be driven largely by CMV exposure. Because some donors lacked HLA typing at each locus, the association tests relied only on the typed subset. When HLA alleles, especially DR and DQ, strongly co-occurred, TCR associations were difficult to assign to individual alleles. Only TCR beta chains were sequenced in this cohort, and the absence of alpha or paired-chain data limited detectable features. The sequencing pipeline was judged likely to have produced a cluster of highly shared sequence variants as a technical artifact. A further reported finding was that TCR beta sequences accurately predicted the HLA-A and HLA-B alleles for most subjects in the first cohort. Compared with equally common non-associated chains, HLA-associated TCR beta chains in a later analysis were more clonally expanded and had lower generation probabilities. The classifier was reported to diagnose cytomegalovirus status with high specificity and sensitivity in both the original cohort and the validation cohort. Three of the identified cytomegalovirus-associated TCR beta chains were confirmed in vitro to be specific for cytomegalovirus antigens. A later analysis found that TCR association rates varied across HLA loci, with DRB1 alleles showing the most associated TCRs and HLA-C alleles the fewest. Most TCR sequences were seen in very few donors, while some public TCRs were found in many individuals. Compared with the 666-donor mean, donors in an Asian-associated ancestry cluster had fewer N-insertions in productive TCRs, according to a later genetic analysis. In a later genetic analysis, a missense DCLRE1C variant was associated with V-gene and J-gene trimming of TCR beta chains, and the association was replicated in an independent cohort. It was suggested by the authors that the approach could potentially be generalized to other disease states and immunological phenotypes. The presence/absence analyses assumed that sequencing depth was roughly uniform across donors, and that assumption may not be true. Linkage disequilibrium might explain the correlated functional status among segregating V segments, but an unknown experimental factor could not be ruled out. For the cohort, immune exposure information was limited to CMV serostatus. In an earlier analysis of more than 500 of the donors, most TCR beta V segments appeared in productive rearrangements about 87% or about 30% of the time, broadly matching IMGT annotations.

Concerning this clone: The target of this receptor is not known. Qualities for individual bases were not recorded, and no much larger clone is one base off.

Library preparation employed the immunoSEQ multiplex PCR assay. For the multiplex PCR, a mixture combining 60 forward primers for TCR Vbeta segments and 13 reverse primers for TCR Jbeta segments was used. A multiplex PCR assay on genomic DNA amplified the CDR3 region of rearranged TCR beta genes. On the Illumina HiSeq System, the amplified TCR beta libraries were sequenced as 87-base-pair reads. The study's own analysis went as follows. Across the 600 to 700 repertoires, a later analysis counted tens of millions of unique TCR beta chains, some 11 million of which were shared by at least two donors. To remove PCR and sequencing errors, raw reads were error-corrected and collapsed into unique sequences using a nearest-neighbor algorithm that merged closely related sequences. CDR3 sequences were aligned to IMGT reference sequences to assign V, D and J gene segments. For a sequence to be retained, a match of at least six nucleotides was required to both a V gene segment and a J gene segment. Rearrangements were called productive when the CDR3 lacked stop codons and stayed in frame with V and J; all others were non-productive. CDR3 was defined according to IMGT convention as the region running from the second conserved V-encoded cysteine to the conserved J-encoded phenylalanine. Sequences without an unambiguous match to a single V gene segment were excluded from the earlier analysis of about 640 of the donors. In an earlier analysis of several hundred of the donors, V segments were called functional above 56.7% productive rearrangements and were called segregating when the between-donor standard deviation exceeded 5%. A statistical classification framework was built for diagnosing cytomegalovirus status from the catalog of TCR beta chain sequences. In a later analysis, TCR nucleotide sequences were compared against IMGT/GENE-DB human TR gene sequences so that V and J genes could be assigned. In a later analysis, CDR3 sequences and most-parsimonious VDJ recombination scenarios were assigned using the TCRdist pipeline. A later analysis defined each TCR beta chain by its CDR3 amino acid sequence plus V-gene family, and excluded reads lacking a unique V-gene family. In a later analysis, 500 to 700 highly shared, low-generation-probability nucleotide sequences were removed to address suspected cross-contamination and a sequencing artifact. A later analysis calculated a clonal expansion index for each public chain from normalized within-repertoire ranks of inferred template counts. A later analysis computed generation probabilities with a VDJ recombination model fitted to out-of-frame rearrangements, and checked the results against IGoR. Hypergeometric tests were used in a later analysis to score TCR-TCR, TCR-HLA and TCR-CMV co-occurrence, with a repertoire-size bias correction applied to the TCR pairs. False discovery rates were estimated in a later analysis by permuting HLA or CMV assignments 20 times. In a later analysis, co-occurring TCRs were grouped with DBSCAN, and TCRdist sequence similarity was added when clustering was performed within HLA-allele-positive subsets. Repertoires with fewer than 30,000 or more than 120,000 public chains, plus five repertoires with anomalous nucleotide sharing, were excluded from co-occurrence clustering. In its TCRdb copy, this immuneACCESS table keeps in-frame sequences only and misses some clones. Where compared with another copy, unresolved V genes explain less than half of these, and the others have no known cause. V and J calls and clone size follow that table, whereas D and trimming were derived from the DNA. The sample has about 81,000 clones on record, about 90% of them singletons. The ten most abundant clones make up around 2.5% of the sample.

The cohort comprised some 680 healthy bone marrow donors. At the time of sampling, all cohort members were nominally healthy, though unrecorded immune exposures were likely present. The donor was CMV seronegative and was included in the group of a few hundred seronegative cohort members. Each donor provided a peripheral blood sample, and peripheral blood mononuclear cells were used for TCR beta sequencing. Genomic DNA was extracted from the blood cell samples with the Qiagen DNeasy Blood Extraction Kit. Looking up the germline V gene (reference sequence) yields CDR1 SGHAT and CDR2 FQDESV. From its cysteine to its phenylalanine, the CDR3 spans 15 amino acids. The kept DNA is CDR3 alone, 45 bases in frame from the first base. V and J are trimmed by 4 bases and 9 bases, and the gene matches miss 9 bases of the junction.

The sample consisted of PBMCs. This sequence was found in a man younger than 35 in good health and CMV-seronegative. The chain was built from TRBV11-1 and TRBJ2-1; 10 bases in between match TRBD2. The DNA sequence is as follows: TGTGCCAGCAGCTCTAGCGGGAGTAGGATAGGTGAGCAGTTCTTC. Its protein product is CASSSSGSRIGEQFF.